This paragraph covers one T cell receptor (beta chain) sequence. The data were produced by immunoSEQ multiplex PCR, yet TCRdb's version contains in-frame clones alone and is incomplete. Of more than 9,500 clones in the sample, around 87% were seen once. This sample was taken from a study of control samples from healthy donors and cancer patients. The germline V gene has CDR1 LGHNT and CDR2 FRNRAP. Trimming took 1 base from V and 0 from J, leaving 9 bases between them. This CDR3 region has 15 residues. The rearrangement joins TRBV12-5 to TRBJ2-5; the D gene is possibly TRBD1 (6 bases). The receptor was derived from a male donor with melanoma. Sequencing was performed on formalin-fixed, paraffin-embedded tissue. The CDR3 loop is CASGLGQGYQETQYF. Here the CDR3 DNA reads TGTGCTAGTGGTTTGGGTCAGGGGTACCAAGAGACCCAGTACTTC.